These T cell receptor beta chains were read from a single sample in a study of blood T cell repertoires in COVID-19. The assay was immunoSEQ multiplex PCR, and TCRdb's table has in-frame clones only and misses some. The repertoire holds approximately 250,000 clones, with more than 70% as singletons. The sequenced sample consisted of PBMCs or T cells enriched from blood (not recorded which). Receptor source: a woman between 40 and 50 years old with acute COVID-19. Each CDR3 is given with its conserved first and last residue.

V	CDR3
TRBV24-1	CATSAPGGNQPQHF
TRBV9	CASGGAGGYTF
TRBV5-6	CASSLKLAGDVETQYF
TRBV7-9	CASRIEGQNSPLHF
TRBV5-1	CASHTGTGGTDTQYF
TRBV5-1	CASSLATIGQAQRYGYTF
TRBV5-6	CASSWNRGQGRNSPLHF
TRBV29-1	CSVGQGPGYTF
TRBV5-1	CASSLTHRGGNEKLFF
TRBV2	CASSSSGKGEKLFF
TRBV7-9	CASSFDGGAGNTIYF
TRBV24-1	CATSDRDRVSDTQYF
TRBV7-9	CASSPQGSNSPLHF
TRBV9	CASSLSPSYNEQFF
TRBV18	CASSPAGDYGYTF
TRBV5-4	CASSFGGGDNEQFF
TRBV27	CASSPNRFGNTEAFF
TRBV7-9	CASSSTGGPYNEQFF
TRBV27	CASSLAGQGDGYTF
TRBV3-1/TRBV3-2	CASSQERQKRIQYF
TRBV7-2	CASSPHDYGYTF
TRBV7-9	CASATSGRALQFF
TRBV4-3	CASSQDLGDQPQHF
TRBV7-9	CASSRTGGLYGYTF
TRBV7-2	CASSPFPGYTF
TRBV9	CASSEGLSPNSPLHF
TRBV30	CAVRGGGHTGELFF
TRBV6-5	CASSWGGQTDTQYF
TRBV2	CARTGSDYGYTF
TRBV11-3	CASRSKGRNEQFF
TRBV12-5	CASGNPDRGIGNTIYF